One and the same sample provided the 23 T cell receptor beta chains below, sequenced in a study of T cell responses to AZD1222 COVID-19 vaccine. The table came from immunoSEQ multiplex PCR; TCRdb's copy has only in-frame clones and leaves some out. This repertoire shows roughly 120,000 clones, about 81% found once; its top ten account for around 4.6%. The sample here was peripheral blood, taken on day 0 of AZD1222 vaccination. Source of these receptors: an adult in good health.

The rearrangement uses TRBV7-9 and TRBJ2-7; D not certain. The CDR3 is 13 residues long. V was pared by 5 bases and J by 6 bases, with 14 bases between. Germline CDR1 is SEHNR and CDR2 is FQNEAQ (reference sequence). CDR3 sequence: CASSLNSGGEQYF. CDR3 bases: TGTGCCAGCAGCCTCAACTCAGGCGGCGAGCAGTACTTC.

This clone came up once. V usage is TRBV6-5 and J usage is TRBJ2-5; 8 bases map to TRBD2. V gave up 6 bases and J gave up 4 bases; unmatched junction bases: 7. The CDR3 has 14 amino acids. Germline assignment: CDR1 MNHEY and CDR2 SVGAGI. The CDR3 here is CASRNLRGGETQYF. The CDR3 DNA sequence: TGTGCCAGCAGGAACTTACGGGGGGGAGAGACCCAGTACTTC.

The chain employs TRBV27 and TRBJ1-5, with no clear D. The CDR3 spans 16 residues. The V end lost 5 bases, the J end lost 3 bases, and 17 bases lay between the germline ends. CDR1 is MNHEY and CDR2 is SMNVEV in the germline V gene (reference sequence). The CDR3 coding sequence is TGTGCCAGCAGTCCTCGACTGAAACCCTACAATCAGCCCCAGCATTTT. It is translated as CASSPRLKPYNQPQHF.

The V call is TRBV19, the J call TRBJ2-1; D is unresolved. Per germline, CDR1 LNHDA and CDR2 SQIVND (reference sequence). This CDR3 is 11 amino acids long. Deletions cut 4 bases from V and 13 bases from J, with 11 bases between. The CDR3 coding sequence is TGTGCCAGTAGTAACCGGAACTTACAGTTCTTC. This codes for CASSNRNLQFF.

CDR3 in DNA: TGTGCCAGCAGCTCCCGACTAGCGGGGTACAATGAGCAGTTCTTC. Translated: CASSSRLAGYNEQFF. The V and J genes are TRBV9 and TRBJ2-1; TRBD2 matches 11 bases. The V gene end was trimmed by 4 bases and the J gene end by 4 bases; junction bases not matched to a gene: 4. The CDR3 spans 15 residues. Germline V lookup: CDR1 SGDLS, CDR2 YYNGEE.

This clone has only one observation. This chain links TRBV3-1 (or the pseudogene TRBV3-2) with TRBJ1-6, with D perhaps TRBD1 (6 bases). V lost 2 bases to trimming and J lost 8 bases, with 10 bases between them. Germline V gene lookup returns CDR1 LGHDT and CDR2 YNNKEL (reference sequence). The CDR3 sequence is 14 residues long. The CDR3 is CASSQWGPDSPLHF. In DNA, the CDR3 is TGTGCCAGCAGCCAATGGGGGCCGGATTCACCCCTCCACTTT.

This chain uses TRBV5-1 with TRBJ1-2; possible D gene TRBD1, 6 bases. V shed 4 bases and J shed 7 bases, with 20 bases lying between them. The CDR3 is 15 residues long. CDR1 is SGHRS and CDR2 is YFSETQ in the germline V gene. CDR3 nucleotide sequence: TGCGCCAGCAGCCAGGGGACAAAGAGGCCCTCTGGCTACACCTTC. This encodes CASSQGTKRPSGYTF.

This sequence joins TRBV20-1 and TRBJ2-5; no definite D call. The ends were cut back, 4 bases at V and 5 bases at J, with 5 bases in the middle. The germline V gene encodes CDR1 DFQATT and CDR2 SNEGSKA (reference sequence). The CDR3 has 10 residues. The CDR3 sequence is CSATGETQYF. The DNA of the CDR3 is TGCAGTGCTACCGGGGAGACCCAGTACTTC.

The gene calls are TRBV6-1 and TRBJ2-7; D might be TRBD2 (6 bases). Trimming cost V 6 bases and J 3 bases, with 12 bases left between them. The CDR3 extends over 13 amino acids. The germline V gene encodes CDR1 MNHNS and CDR2 SASEGT. CDR3 residues: CASRSTSSYEQYF. For the CDR3, the DNA is TGTGCCAGCAGGTCGACTAGTAGCTACGAGCAGTACTTC.

The V call is TRBV27, the J call TRBJ1-1; TRBD1 aligns across 11 bases. Germline CDR1 MNHEY, CDR2 SMNVEV (reference sequence). The ends lost 6 bases at V and 5 bases at J; junction bases unmatched: 8. The CDR3 has 15 residues. CDR3 residues: CASRSGTGGRTEAFF. The CDR3 coding sequence is TGTGCCAGCAGGTCCGGGACAGGGGGGAGGACTGAAGCTTTCTTT.

This sequence joins TRBV10-1 and TRBJ2-1; D gene ambiguous. The germline gives CDR1 WNHNN, CDR2 SYGVQD (reference sequence). Trimming stripped 0 bases from V and 9 bases from J, with 6 bases between. This CDR3 is 12 amino acids long. CDR3 coding DNA: TGCGCCAGCAGTGAGTCTGTCTCTGAGCAGTTCTTC. Translated: CASSESVSEQFF.

The chain joins TRBV6-2 or TRBV6-3 to TRBJ2-3; TRBD2 matches 16 bases. Losses at the gene ends were 4 bases for V and 0 bases for J; bases not matched to a gene: 4. This CDR3 is 18 amino acids long. Germline V gene data show CDR1 as MNHEY and CDR2 as SVGEGT. The CDR3: CASSSGLAGGPSTDTQYF. CDR3 nucleotides: TGTGCCAGCAGTTCGGGACTAGCGGGAGGGCCCAGCACAGATACGCAGTATTTT.

J is TRBJ1-4 and V is TRBV9, with no clear D. Per the germline V gene, CDR1 is SGDLS and CDR2 is YYNGEE. This CDR3 spans 15 amino acids. Trimming removed 2 bases at V and 7 bases at J, with 15 bases between. DNA of the CDR3: TGTGCCAGCAGCGTTAGTCCCTCGCTCGGTGAAAAACTGTTTTTT. This translates into CASSVSPSLGEKLFF.

The rearrangement uses TRBV27 and TRBJ1-1; 8 bases fit TRBD1. Germline V CDR1 and CDR2: MNHEY, SMNVEV (reference sequence). Trimming at V came to 6 bases and at J to 6 bases, leaving 12 bases not matched to a gene. The CDR3 totals 15 residues. CDR3 sequence: CASSSPGQGKPEAFF. The CDR3 DNA reads TGTGCCAGCAGCTCCCCAGGACAGGGTAAACCTGAAGCTTTCTTT.

A few counts support this clone. The V gene is TRBV30, the J gene TRBJ1-1; D remains unclear. This CDR3 is 14 amino acids long. Germline assignment: CDR1 GTSNPN and CDR2 SVGIG (reference sequence). The CDR3 sequence is CAHKDKRENTEAFF. Here the CDR3 DNA reads TGTGCACATAAGGATAAGAGGGAGAACACTGAAGCTTTCTTT.

This rearrangement joins TRBV18 to TRBJ2-5; tentatively, D is TRBD2 (6 bases). This CDR3 is 17 amino acids long. Germline assignment: CDR1 KGHSH and CDR2 LQKENI. Between the trimmed V and J ends, which lost 3 bases and 5 bases, there was a span of 22 bases. The chain's CDR3 is CASSPYLGGAPMETQYF. DNA of the CDR3: TGTGCCAGCTCACCGTACCTCGGCGGGGCTCCCATGGAGACCCAGTACTTC.

This chain links TRBV28 with TRBJ1-5; 7 nucleotides match TRBD1. Germline CDR1 MDHEN, CDR2 SYDVKM. The V segment lost 6 bases and the J segment 1 base; nucleotides outside the gene matches: 6. The CDR3 has 15 amino acids. In DNA form, the CDR3 reads TGTGCCAGCAGCCGGACAGGTCCCAGCAATCAGCCCCAGCATTTT. This translates into CASSRTGPSNQPQHF.

A single count supports this clone. This chain connects TRBV6-6 to TRBJ1-6; TRBD1 might be the D (5 bases). CDR1 MNHNY and CDR2 SVGAGI come from the germline V gene (reference sequence). The CDR3 spans 15 residues. V was trimmed by 2 bases and J by 7 bases, leaving 12 bases between them. The CDR3 sequence: CASSYPETENSPLHF. CDR3 nucleotide sequence: TGTGCCAGCAGTTACCCTGAGACAGAAAATTCACCCCTCCACTTT.

This clone appeared a single time. The CDR3 region is CASSMFTGTSGGSTDTQYF. The DNA of the CDR3 is TGTGCCAGCAGCATGTTCACCGGGACTAGCGGGGGTAGCACAGATACGCAGTATTTT. This chain joins TRBV21-1 and TRBJ2-3; TRBD2 is the table's D call, not checked against the DNA. TRBV21-1 is recorded as a pseudogene. The CDR3 has 19 amino acids.

The genes are TRBV5-4 and TRBJ1-6; 10 bases map to TRBD1. Germline V lookup: CDR1 SGHNT, CDR2 YYREEE (reference sequence). V gave up 5 bases and J gave up 7 bases; unmatched junction bases: 6. This CDR3 is built from 15 residues. The CDR3 DNA reads as TGTGCCAGCAGAGAGAGACAGGGGGCAAATTCACCCCTCCACTTT. Encoded protein: CASRERQGANSPLHF.

V usage is TRBV7-2 and J usage is TRBJ1-1; possibly TRBD1 for D (6 bases). V dropped 3 bases and J dropped 2 bases, with 10 bases sitting between them. This CDR3 comprises 14 residues. Germline CDR1 reads SGHTA; CDR2 reads FQGNSA. The CDR3 sequence: CASSFQGQNTEAFF. The CDR3 DNA reads as TGTGCCAGCAGCTTCCAGGGGCAAAACACTGAAGCTTTCTTT.

In this sample, this clone turned up once. The J gene is TRBJ1-5, the V gene TRBV2; unclear D gene. CDR1 is SNHLY, CDR2 FYNNEI, per germline. The V end lost 4 bases, the J end lost 6 bases, and 13 bases lay between the germline ends. The length of the CDR3 is 14 residues. The CDR3 coding sequence is TGTGCCAGCAGTGGCAGCGCTCAAGGTCAGCCCCAGCATTTT. Residues: CASSGSAQGQPQHF.

The rearrangement joins TRBV5-8 to TRBJ2-3; D possibly corresponds to TRBD2 (6 bases). The germline CDR1 and CDR2 sequences are SGHTS and YDEGEE. V lost 0 bases, J lost 2 bases, and 10 bases lay in between. The CDR3 length is 15 residues. CDR3 sequence: CASSLDGGNTDTQYF. In DNA form, the CDR3 reads TGTGCCAGCAGCTTGGATGGGGGGAACACAGATACGCAGTATTTT.